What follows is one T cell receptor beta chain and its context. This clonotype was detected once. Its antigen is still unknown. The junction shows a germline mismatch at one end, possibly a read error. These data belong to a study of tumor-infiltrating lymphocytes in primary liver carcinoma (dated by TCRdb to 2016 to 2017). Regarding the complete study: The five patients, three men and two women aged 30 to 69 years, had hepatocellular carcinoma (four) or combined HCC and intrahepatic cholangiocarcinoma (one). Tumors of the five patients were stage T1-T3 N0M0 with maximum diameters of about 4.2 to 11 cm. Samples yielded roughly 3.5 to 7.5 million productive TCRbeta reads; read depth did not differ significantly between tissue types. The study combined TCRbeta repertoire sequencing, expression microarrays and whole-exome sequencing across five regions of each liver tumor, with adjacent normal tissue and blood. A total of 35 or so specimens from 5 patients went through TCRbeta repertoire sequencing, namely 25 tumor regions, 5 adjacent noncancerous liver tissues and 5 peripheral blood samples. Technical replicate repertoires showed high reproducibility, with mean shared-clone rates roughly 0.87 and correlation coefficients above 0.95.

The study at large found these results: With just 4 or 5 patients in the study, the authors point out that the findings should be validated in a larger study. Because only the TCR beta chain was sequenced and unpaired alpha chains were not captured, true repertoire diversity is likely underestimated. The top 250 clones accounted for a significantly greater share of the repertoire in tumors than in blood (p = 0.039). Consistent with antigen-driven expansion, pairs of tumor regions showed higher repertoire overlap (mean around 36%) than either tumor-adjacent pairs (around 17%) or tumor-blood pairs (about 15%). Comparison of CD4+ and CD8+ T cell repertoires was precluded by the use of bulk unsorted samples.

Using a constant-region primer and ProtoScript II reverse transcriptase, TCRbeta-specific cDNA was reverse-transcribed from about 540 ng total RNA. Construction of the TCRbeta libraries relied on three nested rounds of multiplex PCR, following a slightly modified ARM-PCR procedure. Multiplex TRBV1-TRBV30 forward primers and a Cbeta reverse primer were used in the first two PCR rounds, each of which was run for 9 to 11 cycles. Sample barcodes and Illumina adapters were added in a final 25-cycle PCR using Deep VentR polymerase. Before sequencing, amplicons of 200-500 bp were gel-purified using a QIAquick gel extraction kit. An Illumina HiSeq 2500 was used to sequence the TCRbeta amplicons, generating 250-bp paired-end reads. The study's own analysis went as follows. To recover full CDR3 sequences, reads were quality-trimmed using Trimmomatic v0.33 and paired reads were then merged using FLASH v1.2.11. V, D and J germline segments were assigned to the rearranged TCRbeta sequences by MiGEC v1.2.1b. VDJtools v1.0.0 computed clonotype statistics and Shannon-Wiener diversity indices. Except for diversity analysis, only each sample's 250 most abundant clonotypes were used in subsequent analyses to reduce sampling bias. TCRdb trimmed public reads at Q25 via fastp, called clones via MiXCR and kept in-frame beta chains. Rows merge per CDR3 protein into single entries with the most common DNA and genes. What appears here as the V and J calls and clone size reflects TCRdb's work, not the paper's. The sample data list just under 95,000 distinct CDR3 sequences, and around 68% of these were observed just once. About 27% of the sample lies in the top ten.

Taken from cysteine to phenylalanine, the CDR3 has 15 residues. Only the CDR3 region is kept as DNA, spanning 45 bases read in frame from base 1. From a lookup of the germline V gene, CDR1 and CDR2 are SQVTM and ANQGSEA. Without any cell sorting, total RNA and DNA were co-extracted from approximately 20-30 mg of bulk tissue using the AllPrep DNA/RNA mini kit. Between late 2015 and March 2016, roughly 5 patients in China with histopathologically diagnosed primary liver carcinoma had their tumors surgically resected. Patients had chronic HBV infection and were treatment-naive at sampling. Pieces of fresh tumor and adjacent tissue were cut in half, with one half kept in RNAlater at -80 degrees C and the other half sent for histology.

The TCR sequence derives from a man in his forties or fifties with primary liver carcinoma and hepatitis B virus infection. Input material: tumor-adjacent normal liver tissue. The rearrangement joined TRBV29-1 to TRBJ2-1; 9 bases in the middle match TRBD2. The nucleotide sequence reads TGCAGTGTTGAGCCTAGCGGGGCCACCCGCAATGAGCAGTTCTTC. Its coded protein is CSVEPSGATRNEQFF.